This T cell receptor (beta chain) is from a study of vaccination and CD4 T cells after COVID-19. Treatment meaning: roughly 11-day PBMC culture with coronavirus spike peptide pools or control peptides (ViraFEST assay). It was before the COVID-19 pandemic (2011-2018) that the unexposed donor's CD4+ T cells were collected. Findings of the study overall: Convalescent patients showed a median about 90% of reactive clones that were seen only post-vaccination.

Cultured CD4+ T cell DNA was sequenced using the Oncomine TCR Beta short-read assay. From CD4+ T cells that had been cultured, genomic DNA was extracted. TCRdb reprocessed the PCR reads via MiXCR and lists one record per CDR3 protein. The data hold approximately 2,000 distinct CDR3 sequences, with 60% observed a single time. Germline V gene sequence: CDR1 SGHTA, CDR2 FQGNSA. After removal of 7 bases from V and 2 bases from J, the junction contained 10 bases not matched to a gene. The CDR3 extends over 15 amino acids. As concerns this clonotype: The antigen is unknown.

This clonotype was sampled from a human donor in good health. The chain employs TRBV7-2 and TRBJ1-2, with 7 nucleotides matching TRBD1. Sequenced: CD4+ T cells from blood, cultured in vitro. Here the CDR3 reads CASTPPKQGNYGYTF. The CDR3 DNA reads TGTGCCAGCACCCCCCCCAAACAGGGGAACTATGGCTACACCTTC. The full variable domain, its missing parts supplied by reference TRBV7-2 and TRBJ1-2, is GAGVSQSPSNKVTEKGKDVELRCDPISGHTALYWYRQSLGQGLEFLIYFQGNSAPDKSGLPSDRFSAERTGGSVSTLTIQRTQQEDSAVYLCASTPPKQGNYGYTFGSGTRLTVV.